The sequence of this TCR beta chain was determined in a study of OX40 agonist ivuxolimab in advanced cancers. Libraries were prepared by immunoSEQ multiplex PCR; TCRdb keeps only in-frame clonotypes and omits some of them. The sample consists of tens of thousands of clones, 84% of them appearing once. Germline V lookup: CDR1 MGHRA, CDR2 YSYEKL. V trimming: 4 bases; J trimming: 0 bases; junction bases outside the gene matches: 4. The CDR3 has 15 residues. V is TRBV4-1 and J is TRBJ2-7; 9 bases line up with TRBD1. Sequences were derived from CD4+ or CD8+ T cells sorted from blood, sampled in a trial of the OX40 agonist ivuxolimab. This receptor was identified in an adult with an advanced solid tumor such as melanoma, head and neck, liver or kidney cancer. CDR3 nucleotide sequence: TGCGCCAGCAGCCTTTCGGGACAGGGCTCCTACGAGCAGTACTTC. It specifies CASSLSGQGSYEQYF.